The clone carrying this T cell receptor beta chain was seen a handful of times. The repertoire was sequenced with immunoSEQ multiplex PCR; TCRdb's copy has only in-frame clones and lacks some. The sample lists some 98,000 clones, about nine tenths occurring once. V was pared by 0 bases and J by 5 bases, with 4 bases of the junction left unmatched. The CDR3 totals 15 residues. Germline CDR1 LGHNA, CDR2 YNFKEQ. This specimen belongs to a study of T cell responses to AZD1222 COVID-19 vaccine. This TCR was recovered from an adult who received the AZD1222 COVID-19 vaccine. This specimen consisted of peripheral blood, obtained 28 days after the second AZD1222 dose. The rearrangement uses TRBV4-2 and TRBJ2-1; 7 positions agree with TRBD2. CDR3 bases: TGTGCCAGCAGCCAAGATGGCCTAGCGGACAATGAGCAGTTCTTC. Protein product: CASSQDGLADNEQFF.